One sample yielded the 30 T cell receptor beta chains listed below, sequenced in a study of CD4 T cells in relation to SARS-CoV-2 and coronaviruses. No antigens are known for them. The data were produced by immunoSEQ multiplex PCR, yet TCRdb's version contains in-frame clones alone and is incomplete. In the table there are about 20,000 clones, roughly four fifths of which are singletons. CD4+ T cells from unexposed donors were obtained before the COVID-19 pandemic (2011-2018). Isolation of CD4+ T cells took place after around 11 days in culture. Sequenced material: CD4+ T cells from PBMCs, cultured in vitro. Receptors were obtained from a human donor in good health.

The chain recombines TRBV7-9 with TRBJ2-3, with 11 bases aligning to TRBD2. V lost 1 base to trimming and J lost 3 bases; unmatched junction nucleotides: 6. This CDR3 comprises 17 residues. Germline CDR1 SEHNR, CDR2 FQNEAQ (reference sequence). Written as DNA, the CDR3 is TGTGCCAGCAGCTTAGATCTGACTAGCGGGACTACAGATACGCAGTATTTT. It is translated as CASSLDLTSGTTDTQYF.

CDR3 region: CASSPLHGGLPEKLFF. CDR3 nucleotides: TGTGCCAGCTCACCACTCCACGGTGGTCTGCCGGAAAAACTGTTTTTT. The chain carries TRBV18 and TRBJ1-4; D not certain. The germline V and J ends were trimmed by 1 base and 8 bases, with 17 bases remaining between them. The germline V gene has CDR1 KGHSH and CDR2 LQKENI. The length of the CDR3 is 16 residues. Full variable domain (outside the CDR3, taken from reference TRBV18 and TRBJ1-4): NAGVMQNPRHLVRRRGQEARLRCSPMKGHSHVYWYRQLPEEGLKFMVYLQKENIIDESGMPKERFSAEFPKEGPSILRIQQVVRGDSAAYFCASSPLHGGLPEKLFFGSGTQLSVL.

This clone was observed a handful of times. This rearrangement joins TRBV30 to TRBJ1-5; D remains unclear. V was clipped by 1 base and J by 1 base, with 5 bases between them. Looked up from germline, CDR1 is GTSNPN and CDR2 is SVGIG (reference sequence). The CDR3 loop spans 13 amino acids. Written as DNA, the CDR3 is TGTGCCTGGAGTGGAGGGAGCAATCAGCCCCAGCATTTT. The encoded protein is CAWSGGSNQPQHF. Looking up the rest from reference TRBV30 and TRBJ1-5 gives the full variable domain: SQTIHQWPATLVQPVGSPLSLECTVEGTSNPNLYWYRQAAGRGLQLLFYSVGIGQISSEVPQNLSASRPQDRQFILSSKKLLLSDSGFYLCAWSGGSNQPQHFGDGTRLSIL.

This rearrangement joins TRBV16 to TRBJ1-4; 9 nucleotides line up with TRBD1. The CDR3 sequence is 15 residues long. The junction had 8 bases not matched to a gene; V was cut back by 4 bases and J by 8 bases. Germline loops: CDR1 KGHSY, CDR2 FQNENV. The CDR3 DNA reads as TGTGCCAGCAGCCCACAGGGGGCTCAAGGGGAAAAACTGTTTTTT. This codes for CASSPQGAQGEKLFF.

The rearrangement joins TRBV10-1 to TRBJ1-5; D may be TRBD1 (5 bases). Trimming left V 8 bases short and J 0 bases short, with 17 bases between. Germline CDR1 WNHNN, CDR2 SYGVQD (reference sequence). The CDR3 is made up of 16 amino acids. The CDR3 DNA reads as TGCGCCAGCCCGAAGGGGCCGGGGATTAGCAATCAGCCCCAGCATTTT. Encoded protein: CASPKGPGISNQPQHF.

This clone occurred once. This sequence joins TRBV7-9 and TRBJ2-1; 8 bases fit TRBD1. This CDR3 comprises 15 residues. The germline V gene has CDR1 SEHNR and CDR2 FQNEAQ (reference sequence). The V gene end was trimmed by 9 bases and the J gene end by 5 bases; junction bases not matched to a gene: 12. The CDR3 loop is CASLNSGGSNNEQFF. The CDR3 nucleotides are TGTGCCAGTTTGAACTCAGGGGGCTCAAACAATGAGCAGTTCTTC.

The CDR3, as DNA: TGCGCCAGCAGCTTGGTCCCCCTACAGGGTTCCACTGAAGCTTTCTTT. As protein: CASSLVPLQGSTEAFF. V gene TRBV5-1 combines with J gene TRBJ1-1, with a weak D call TRBD1 (6 bases). Looked up from germline, CDR1 is SGHRS and CDR2 is YFSETQ. The CDR3 contains 16 residues. V shed 0 bases and J shed 4 bases, with 16 bases lying between them.

This clone was observed once. The genes are TRBV2 and TRBJ2-5; D is possibly TRBD2 (5 bases). Germline lookup yields CDR1 SNHLY and CDR2 FYNNEI. V lost 6 bases, J lost 5 bases, and 16 bases lay in between. The CDR3 has 14 residues. In DNA, the CDR3 is TGTGCCAGCAGCGGGGTCTCTCCCGGCGAGACCCAGTACTTC. Residues: CASSGVSPGETQYF. Combining the CDR3 with reference TRBV2 and TRBJ2-5 gives the whole variable domain EPEVTQTPSHQVTQMGQEVILRCVPISNHLYFYWYRQILGQKVEFLVSFYNNEISEKSEIFDDQFSVERPDGSNFTLKIRSTKLEDSAMYFCASSGVSPGETQYFGPGTRLLVL.

The chain is built from TRBV18 and TRBJ1-1; TRBD1 matches 8 bases. CDR1 and CDR2 from the germline V gene are KGHSH and LQKENI. There are 15 residues in the CDR3. Losses at the gene ends were 3 bases for V and 3 bases for J; bases not matched to a gene: 6. As DNA, the CDR3 is TGTGCCAGCTCACCGAACAGGGGGGAGGACACTGAAGCTTTCTTT. Translated: CASSPNRGEDTEAFF.

This chain joins TRBV7-9 and TRBJ1-6; the D is unclear. With 3 bases removed from V and 7 bases from J, the gap between germline ends came to 10 bases. The CDR3 is 14 amino acids. CDR1 is SEHNR, CDR2 FQNEAQ, per germline (reference sequence). The CDR3 nucleotides read TGTGCCAGCAGCTTCCGCGAGGGCAATTCACCCCTCCACTTT. Its protein is CASSFREGNSPLHF.

About this clone itself: At one boundary the junction diverges from the germline segment, which might be a read error. V gene TRBV6-5 combines with J gene TRBJ2-5, with D perhaps matching TRBD2 (5 bases). CDR3 length equals 15 residues. CDR1 MNHEY and CDR2 SVGAGI come from the germline V gene. The CDR3 DNA reads TGTGCCAGCCTCGGATGGACTGCGGGCAAAGAAACCCAGTACTTC. It encodes CASLGWTAGKETQYF.

This clone was seen a single time. This chain uses TRBV18 with TRBJ1-3, with TRBD1 as a possible D gene (5 bases). The CDR3 length is 15 residues. CDR1 is KGHSH, CDR2 LQKENI, per germline. Trimming took off 3 bases at V and 3 bases at J, with 12 bases between the two ends. CDR3: CASSPPGTYGNTIYF. For the CDR3, the DNA is TGTGCCAGCTCACCCCCTGGGACGTATGGAAACACCATATATTTT.

This chain connects TRBV11-2 to TRBJ2-3, with D possibly called TRBD1 or TRBD2 (6 bases each). The CDR3 loop spans 15 amino acids. The ends were cut back, 3 bases at V and 0 bases at J, with 10 bases in the middle. Germline V lookup: CDR1 SGHAT, CDR2 FQNNGV. Here the CDR3 reads CASSLGGSSTDTQYF. In DNA form, the CDR3 reads TGTGCCAGCAGCTTGGGGGGCTCCAGCACAGATACGCAGTATTTT.

This rearrangement joins TRBV5-6 to TRBJ2-3, with 10 bases identical to TRBD1. Germline CDR1 is SGHDT and CDR2 is YYEEEE. The CDR3 has 16 amino acids. V was clipped by 0 bases and J by 4 bases; unmatched bases: 5. The CDR3 protein is CASSLVGTGVADTQYF. CDR3 bases: TGTGCCAGCAGCTTGGTGGGGACAGGGGTGGCAGATACGCAGTATTTT.

This chain joins TRBV2 and TRBJ2-1; a weak D match, TRBD2 (5 bases). V lost 4 bases, J lost 6 bases, and 16 bases lay in between. Per germline, CDR1 SNHLY and CDR2 FYNNEI. The CDR3 runs 15 residues. The CDR3 region is CASSASLVPSNEQFF. The CDR3 bases are TGTGCCAGCAGTGCTAGCCTCGTCCCGAGCAATGAGCAGTTCTTC. The variable domain in full, with the rest retrieved from reference TRBV2 and TRBJ2-1, is EPEVTQTPSHQVTQMGQEVILRCVPISNHLYFYWYRQILGQKVEFLVSFYNNEISEKSEIFDDQFSVERPDGSNFTLKIRSTKLEDSAMYFCASSASLVPSNEQFFGPGTRLTVL.

This chain links TRBV4-3 with TRBJ2-1; D is possibly TRBD2 (5 bases). Germline values: CDR1 LGHNA, CDR2 YSLEER. The CDR3 is 19 amino acids. The V and J ends lost 1 base and 0 bases respectively, with 19 bases between them. The CDR3 coding sequence is TGCGCCAGCAGCCAAGGTCCTTCTGCGGGCGCCTACTCCTACAATGAGCAGTTCTTC. Translation: CASSQGPSAGAYSYNEQFF.

V gene TRBV19 combines with J gene TRBJ2-5; 7 bases are shared with TRBD1. Germline lookup yields CDR1 LNHDA and CDR2 SQIVND (reference sequence). V lost 11 bases to trimming and J lost 2 bases; unmatched junction nucleotides: 5. CDR3 length: 12 amino acids. In nucleotides, the CDR3 is TGTGCCTCGGGACAGATTCAAGAGACCCAGTACTTC. Translated: CASGQIQETQYF.

In nucleotides, the CDR3 is TGTGCCATCAGTGAGTCTAGCGGGAGACCAGATACGCAGTATTTT. It encodes CAISESSGRPDTQYF. The V call is TRBV10-3, the J call TRBJ2-3, with TRBD2 matching over 9 bases. This CDR3 is built from 15 residues. Losses at the gene ends were 0 bases for V and 4 bases for J; bases not matched to a gene: 2. CDR1 is ENHRY, CDR2 SYGVKD, per germline.

The gene calls are TRBV7-8 and TRBJ1-6; TRBD1 matches at 7 bases. Germline assignment: CDR1 SGHVS and CDR2 FQNEAQ. The CDR3 length is 14 residues. Losses at the gene ends were 1 base for V and 7 bases for J; bases not matched to a gene: 1. This CDR3 is CASSLEDRNSPLHF. The CDR3 bases are TGTGCCAGCAGCTTAGAGGACAGGAATTCACCCCTCCACTTT.

The rearrangement uses TRBV7-3 and TRBJ2-1; tentative D call: TRBD2 (6 bases). Germline V gene lookup returns CDR1 SGHTA and CDR2 FQGTGA. V was trimmed by 5 bases and J by 5 bases, leaving 13 bases between them. This CDR3 contains 14 residues. CDR3 loop: CASSVGGDDNEQFF. Written as DNA, the CDR3 is TGTGCCAGCAGCGTCGGCGGGGATGACAATGAGCAGTTCTTC.

DNA for the CDR3: TGTGCCAGCATAGGAGCGGACTCCTACAATGAGCAGTTCTTC. As protein: CASIGADSYNEQFF. The rearrangement links TRBV2 to TRBJ2-1; D possibly corresponds to TRBD2 (5 bases). This CDR3 comprises 14 residues. Trimming shortened V by 7 bases and J by 0 bases, and 10 bases separated the two germline ends. The germline V gene encodes CDR1 SNHLY and CDR2 FYNNEI.

V gene TRBV7-9 combines with J gene TRBJ1-1; no clear D. Trimming left V 7 bases short and J 0 bases short, with 12 bases between. Germline lookup yields CDR1 SEHNR and CDR2 FQNEAQ (reference sequence). CDR3 length: 14 residues. The CDR3 loop reads CASNTDLMNTEAFF. As DNA, the CDR3 is TGTGCCAGCAACACAGATCTCATGAACACTGAAGCTTTCTTT.

CDR3 DNA sequence: TGTGCCAGCAGTACCTCCGGGACAGGGGGCGAGCAGTACTTC. This gives the protein CASSTSGTGGEQYF. The rearrangement links TRBV6-2 or TRBV6-3 to TRBJ2-7; 11 positions match TRBD1. With V trimmed by 5 bases and J by 6 bases, 6 bases remained unmatched. The germline V gene has CDR1 MNHEY and CDR2 SVGEGT. The CDR3 runs to 14 residues.

This chain uses TRBV9 with TRBJ2-5; 11 positions agree with TRBD2. CDR3 size: 15 residues. The J segment lost 4 bases and the V segment lost 2 bases, leaving 4 bases of the junction unmatched. Germline V gene lookup returns CDR1 SGDLS and CDR2 YYNGEE. CDR3 loop: CASSVFSGGGETQYF. The CDR3 DNA reads TGTGCCAGCAGCGTTTTTAGCGGGGGGGGAGAGACCCAGTACTTC.

This sequence joins TRBV6-6 and TRBJ2-7; either TRBD1 or TRBD2 may supply D (5 bases each). The CDR3 covers 19 residues. V gave up 6 bases and J gave up 0 bases, with 27 bases separating them. Looked up from germline, CDR1 is MNHNY and CDR2 is SVGAGI (reference sequence). Here the CDR3 reads CASSYESVAGSADSYEQYF. As DNA, the CDR3 is TGTGCCAGCAGCTATGAGTCCGTCGCAGGGAGTGCCGACTCCTACGAGCAGTACTTC.

The V and J genes are TRBV5-1 and TRBJ2-3, with 12 bases aligning to TRBD2. The CDR3 is 16 amino acids. In germline, CDR1 is SGHRS, CDR2 YFSETQ. The ends lost 4 bases at V and 0 bases at J; junction bases unmatched: 3. The CDR3 region is CASSVGLAGSTDTQYF. The CDR3 DNA is TGCGCCAGCAGCGTTGGACTAGCGGGAAGCACAGATACGCAGTATTTT. Drawing the rest from reference TRBV5-1 and TRBJ2-3, the complete variable domain is KAGVTQTPRYLIKTRGQQVTLSCSPISGHRSVSWYQQTPGQGLQFLFEYFSETQRNKGNFPGRFSGRQFSNSRSEMNVSTLELGDSALYLCASSVGLAGSTDTQYFGPGTRLTVL.

CDR3 sequence: CASSLTSGDTDTQYF. DNA for the CDR3: TGCGCCAGCAGCCTAACCAGCGGGGACACAGATACGCAGTATTTT. This chain links TRBV5-1 with TRBJ2-3; 7 bases match TRBD2. The CDR3 consists of 15 residues. In germline, CDR1 is SGHRS, CDR2 YFSETQ. The V gene end was trimmed by 4 bases and the J gene end by 2 bases; junction bases not matched to a gene: 7.

The V and J genes are TRBV9 and TRBJ1-6, with D perhaps TRBD1 (5 bases). The CDR3 is 17 residues long. Trimming removed 1 base at V and 5 bases at J, with 16 bases between. The germline CDR1 and CDR2 sequences are SGDLS and YYNGEE. The CDR3 region has the DNA TGTGCCAGCAGCGTAAAAGCCGGGGCTGAAAATAATTCACCCCTCCACTTT. Protein sequence: CASSVKAGAENNSPLHF.

The V gene is TRBV7-8, the J gene TRBJ1-2; no clear D. CDR1 is SGHVS, CDR2 FQNEAQ, per germline. The V end lost 4 bases, the J end lost 4 bases, and 16 bases lay between the germline ends. The CDR3 is 15 residues long. CDR3 in amino acids: CASSSSRTLAYGYTF. CDR3 DNA sequence: TGTGCCAGCAGCTCCTCAAGGACCCTTGCCTATGGCTACACCTTC. The entire variable domain, with the rest obtained from reference TRBV7-8 and TRBJ1-2, is as follows: GAGVSQSPRYKVAKRGQDVALRCDPISGHVSLFWYQQALGQGPEFLTYFQNEAQLDKSGLPSDRFFAERPEGSVSTLKIQRTQQEDSAVYLCASSSSRTLAYGYTFGSGTRLTVV.

The V and J genes are TRBV7-2 and TRBJ1-1, with D unclear. The V gene's germline CDR1 is SGHTA and CDR2 FQGNSA. With 3 bases removed from V and 0 bases from J, the gap between germline ends came to 5 bases. The length of the CDR3 is 13 residues. The CDR3, as DNA: TGTGCCAGCAGCTTTACAGTGAACACTGAAGCTTTCTTT. It codes for CASSFTVNTEAFF.